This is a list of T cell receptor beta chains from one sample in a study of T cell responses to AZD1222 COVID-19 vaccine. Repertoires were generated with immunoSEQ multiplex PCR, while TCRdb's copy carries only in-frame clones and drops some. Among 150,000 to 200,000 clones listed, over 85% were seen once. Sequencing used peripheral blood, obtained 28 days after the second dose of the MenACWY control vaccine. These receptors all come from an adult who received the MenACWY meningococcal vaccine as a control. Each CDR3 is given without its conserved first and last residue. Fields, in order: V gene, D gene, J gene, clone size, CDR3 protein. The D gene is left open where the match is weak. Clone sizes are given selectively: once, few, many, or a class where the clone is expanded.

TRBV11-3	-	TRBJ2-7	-	ASSPLTGSSYEQY
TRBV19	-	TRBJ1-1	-	ASSIRDGKSEAF
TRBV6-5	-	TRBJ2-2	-	ASRGTLDTGELF
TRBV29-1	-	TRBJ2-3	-	GFRPYYSSTDTQY
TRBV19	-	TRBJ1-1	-	AALPTGLPTEAF
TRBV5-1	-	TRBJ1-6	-	ASSLGQGHNSPLH
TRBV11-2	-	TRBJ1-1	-	ASSFHLGTNTEAF
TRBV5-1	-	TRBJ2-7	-	ASSRLGTGSYEQY
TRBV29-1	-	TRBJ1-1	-	SVEAVTRGITEAF
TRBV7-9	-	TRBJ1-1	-	ASSFPATEAF
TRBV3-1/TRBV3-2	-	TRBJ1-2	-	ASSQGARYT
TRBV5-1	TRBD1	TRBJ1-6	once	ASSAGQGSSPLH
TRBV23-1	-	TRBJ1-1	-	ANVTENTEAF
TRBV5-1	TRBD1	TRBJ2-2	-	ASSTGTGGPGELF
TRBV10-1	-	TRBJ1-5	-	ASSTDNSNQPQH
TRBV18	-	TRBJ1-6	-	ASSAGGDLPLH
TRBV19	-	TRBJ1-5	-	ASSTQTGSNQPQH
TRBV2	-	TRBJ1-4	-	ASSVTGFDEKLF
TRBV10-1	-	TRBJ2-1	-	ASSRDSGNNEQF
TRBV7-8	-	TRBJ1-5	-	ASSLGQNSNQPQH
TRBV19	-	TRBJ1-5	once	ASSIGYLRGSNQPQH
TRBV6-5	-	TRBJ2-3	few	ASGRDWNTDTQY
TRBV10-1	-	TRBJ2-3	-	ASSESQGGGTDTQY
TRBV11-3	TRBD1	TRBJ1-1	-	ASSSQTGVSSLAF
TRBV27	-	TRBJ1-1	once	ASSSLKALLEGNTEAF
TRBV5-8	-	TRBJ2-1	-	ASSLDPSGSYNEQF
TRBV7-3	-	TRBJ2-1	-	ASSPRVGVSSYNEQF
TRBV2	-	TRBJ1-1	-	ATPGGPGEAF
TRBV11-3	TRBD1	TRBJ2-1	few	ASSPGQGARNEQF
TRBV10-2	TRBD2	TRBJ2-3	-	ATSSGRRGVGDTQY
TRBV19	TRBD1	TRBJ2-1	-	ASSLGQVTLREQF
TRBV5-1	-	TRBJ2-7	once	ASSLTFSYEQY
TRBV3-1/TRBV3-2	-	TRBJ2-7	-	ASSSRDKALGEQY
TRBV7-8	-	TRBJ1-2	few	ASSLVGRVYGYT
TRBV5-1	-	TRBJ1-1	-	ASSLQANTEAF
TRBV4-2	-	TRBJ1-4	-	ASSQDAQGATNEKLF
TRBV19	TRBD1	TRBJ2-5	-	ASSPGTGGFETQY
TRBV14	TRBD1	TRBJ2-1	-	ASSKALTGVFCNEQF
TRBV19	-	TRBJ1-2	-	ASSVTRDTGSLYGYT
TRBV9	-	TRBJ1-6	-	ASSGQGQAASPLH
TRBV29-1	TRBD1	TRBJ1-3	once	SVRPDRVSGNTIY
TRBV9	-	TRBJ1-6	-	ASSVERGGLGNSPLH